This T cell receptor (beta chain) was profiled in a study of blood T cells in healthy people across ages. Whole-study results and caveats: TCR beta diversity, measured per million T cells, fell in a roughly linear way with age. Total diversity from one million sequenced T cells was likely underestimated.

Germline V CDR1 and CDR2: LGHDT, YNNKEL (reference sequence). The CDR3 spans 13 residues. The ends lost 9 bases at V and 3 bases at J; junction bases unmatched: 4. Sample-barcoded 5' priming and a J-beta primer mix drove a second PCR of roughly 7 to 11 cycles. Using its own MiXCR run on the 5' RACE reads, TCRdb lists one record per CDR3 protein. The sample records fewer than 2,000,000 distinct CDR3 sequences, roughly 32% being singletons. Only a few counts were recorded for this clonotype. Its antigen is not identified. Healthy Caucasians from Russia aged about 6 to 100 served as donors. The chain is built from TRBV3-1 and TRBJ2-7; 11 bases map to TRBD1. Sequenced sample: blood. The TCR sequence derives from a woman in her thirties in good health. As DNA, the CDR3 is TGTGCCAGTGGGGACAGGGGGAACTACGAGCAGTACTTC. This gives the protein CASGDRGNYEQYF.